The rows below give T cell receptor beta chains drawn from one sample of a study of shared clonotypes between healthy human individuals. Clones were sequenced by immunoSEQ multiplex PCR, and TCRdb holds only the in-frame ones, with some missing. The data contain 2,500,000 or so clones, 93% of them singletons. Input material: naive CD4+ T cells from PBMCs. The receptors originated from a man younger than 30 in good health. Some clones in this sample may be carry-over from other donors' samples. The CDR3 runs from the conserved cysteine through the conserved F or W. Fields, in order: V gene, D gene, J gene, clone size, CDR3 protein, CDR3 DNA. The D gene is left open where the match is weak. Some rows have no size entry. The others give once, few or many, or a class for an expanded clone.

v_gene: TRBV11-2; d_gene: TRBD2; j_gene: TRBJ2-1; abundance: -; CDR3aa: CASSFQTSSREQFF; CDR3nt: TGTGCCAGCAGCTTCCAGACTAGCTCACGGGAGCAGTTCTTC
v_gene: TRBV6-5; d_gene: TRBD1; j_gene: TRBJ2-3; abundance: -; CDR3aa: CASSYSTGKANTQYF; CDR3nt: TGTGCCAGCAGTTACTCGACAGGGAAAGCAAATACGCAGTATTTT
v_gene: TRBV19; d_gene: TRBD1; j_gene: TRBJ2-7; abundance: -; CDR3aa: CASGRQGRSYEQYF; CDR3nt: TGTGCCAGTGGAAGACAGGGCAGGAGCTACGAGCAGTACTTC
v_gene: TRBV7-2; d_gene: -; j_gene: TRBJ2-6; abundance: -; CDR3aa: CASSSSGPGVF; CDR3nt: TGTGCCAGCAGCTCCTCCGGGCCCGGGGTATTC
v_gene: TRBV5-4; d_gene: -; j_gene: TRBJ2-1; abundance: -; CDR3aa: CASSLGSGGNYNEQFF; CDR3nt: TGTGCCAGCAGCTTGGGATCCGGGGGAAACTACAATGAGCAGTTCTTC
v_gene: TRBV11-2; d_gene: TRBD1; j_gene: TRBJ1-4; abundance: -; CDR3aa: CASSLRVQRGHNEKLFF; CDR3nt: TGTGCCAGCAGCTTGAGGGTCCAAAGGGGGCATAATGAAAAACTGTTTTTT
v_gene: TRBV19; d_gene: TRBD1; j_gene: TRBJ1-1; abundance: -; CDR3aa: CASSPTPQGARTEAFF; CDR3nt: TGTGCCAGTAGTCCAACTCCACAGGGGGCGCGAACTGAAGCTTTCTTT
v_gene: TRBV5-1; d_gene: -; j_gene: TRBJ2-7; abundance: -; CDR3aa: CASSLDGVEQYF; CDR3nt: TGCGCCAGCAGCTTGGACGGGGTCGAGCAGTACTTC
v_gene: TRBV7-3; d_gene: -; j_gene: TRBJ2-1; abundance: -; CDR3aa: CASSLKAENEQFF; CDR3nt: TGTGCCAGCAGCTTAAAAGCGGAGAATGAGCAGTTCTTC
v_gene: TRBV28; d_gene: TRBD2; j_gene: TRBJ2-5; abundance: -; CDR3aa: CASSPTSGGGIRETQYF; CDR3nt: TGTGCCAGCAGCCCGACTAGCGGGGGGGGTATTCGGGAGACCCAGTACTTC
v_gene: TRBV7-9; d_gene: -; j_gene: TRBJ2-3; abundance: -; CDR3aa: CASSLVAADTQYF; CDR3nt: TGTGCCAGCAGCTTAGTAGCCGCAGATACGCAGTATTTT
v_gene: TRBV7-9; d_gene: -; j_gene: TRBJ2-2; abundance: -; CDR3aa: CASSLFPGSCFF; CDR3nt: -
v_gene: TRBV18; d_gene: -; j_gene: TRBJ1-1; abundance: -; CDR3aa: CASSLAGSPGTEAFF; CDR3nt: TGTGCCAGCTCACTGGCAGGATCCCCGGGGACTGAAGCTTTCTTT
v_gene: TRBV6-5; d_gene: -; j_gene: TRBJ2-7; abundance: -; CDR3aa: CASSYSSGQSYEQYF; CDR3nt: TGTGCCAGCAGTTACTCTTCAGGACAGTCCTACGAGCAGTACTTC
v_gene: TRBV19; d_gene: TRBD1; j_gene: TRBJ1-5; abundance: -; CDR3aa: CASRSGQSLSPQHF; CDR3nt: TGTGCCAGCCGTTCGGGACAGAGCCTTTCTCCCCAGCATTTT
v_gene: TRBV4-1; d_gene: TRBD1; j_gene: TRBJ2-7; abundance: -; CDR3aa: CASSPLRGTGIYEQYF; CDR3nt: TGCGCCAGCAGCCCCCTCCGGGGGACAGGGATCTACGAGCAGTACTTC
v_gene: TRBV19; d_gene: -; j_gene: TRBJ2-1; abundance: -; CDR3aa: CASSVATGDNEQFF; CDR3nt: TGTGCCAGTAGTGTCGCGACGGGGGACAATGAGCAGTTCTTC
v_gene: TRBV5-4; d_gene: -; j_gene: TRBJ2-5; abundance: -; CDR3aa: CASSYPGAIGETQYF; CDR3nt: TGTGCCAGCAGCTACCCCGGGGCCATCGGCGAGACCCAGTACTTC
v_gene: TRBV5-5; d_gene: -; j_gene: TRBJ2-3; abundance: -; CDR3aa: CASSSLASTDTQYF; CDR3nt: TGTGCCAGCAGTTCCCTAGCAAGCACAGATACGCAGTATTTT
v_gene: TRBV9; d_gene: -; j_gene: TRBJ2-2; abundance: once; CDR3aa: CASSVVDGGSTGELFF; CDR3nt: TGTGCCAGCAGCGTAGTTGACGGAGGGAGCACCGGGGAGCTGTTTTTT
v_gene: TRBV18; d_gene: -; j_gene: TRBJ1-4; abundance: -; CDR3aa: CASSPTATNEKLFF; CDR3nt: TGTGCCAGCTCACCGACAGCAACTAATGAAAAACTGTTTTTT
v_gene: TRBV2; d_gene: TRBD2; j_gene: TRBJ2-7; abundance: -; CDR3aa: CASTPGLPYEQYF; CDR3nt: TGTGCCAGCACCCCGGGACTACCCTACGAGCAGTACTTC
v_gene: TRBV21-1; d_gene: -; j_gene: TRBJ2-7; abundance: -; CDR3aa: CASSKFRNGYEQYF; CDR3nt: TGTGCCAGCAGCAAATTCAGGAATGGGTACGAGCAGTACTTC
v_gene: TRBV28; d_gene: TRBD2; j_gene: TRBJ2-7; abundance: once; CDR3aa: CASRGLVTYEQYF; CDR3nt: TGTGCCAGCAGAGGACTAGTAACCTACGAGCAGTACTTC
v_gene: TRBV6-5; d_gene: -; j_gene: TRBJ2-7; abundance: once; CDR3aa: CASSYSVMGVQYF; CDR3nt: TGTGCCAGCAGTTACTCCGTCATGGGGGTGCAGTACTTC
v_gene: TRBV6-5; d_gene: TRBD1; j_gene: TRBJ2-5; abundance: -; CDR3aa: CASSYLDRIGTQYF; CDR3nt: TGTGCCAGCAGTTACCTGGACAGGATCGGGACCCAGTACTTC
v_gene: TRBV6-6; d_gene: -; j_gene: TRBJ2-7; abundance: -; CDR3aa: CASSLSSYGGEQYF; CDR3nt: TGTGCCAGCAGTCTCTCTTCCTACGGGGGCGAGCAGTACTTC
v_gene: TRBV5-1; d_gene: TRBD2; j_gene: TRBJ2-3; abundance: -; CDR3aa: CASSLGAIAGASDTQYF; CDR3nt: TGCGCCAGCAGCTTGGGGGCGATAGCGGGAGCTTCAGATACGCAGTATTTT
v_gene: TRBV6-4; d_gene: -; j_gene: TRBJ2-3; abundance: -; CDR3aa: CASSDWAADTQYF; CDR3nt: TGTGCCAGCAGTGACTGGGCCGCAGATACGCAGTATTTT
v_gene: TRBV5-8; d_gene: -; j_gene: TRBJ2-1; abundance: -; CDR3aa: CASTQSAYNEQFF; CDR3nt: TGTGCCAGCACACAGTCAGCCTACAATGAGCAGTTCTTC
v_gene: TRBV4-3; d_gene: TRBD2; j_gene: TRBJ2-7; abundance: -; CDR3aa: CASSHPGTSGRPPSYEQYF; CDR3nt: TGCGCCAGCAGCCATCCCGGGACTAGCGGGAGGCCTCCCTCCTACGAGCAGTACTTC
v_gene: TRBV30; d_gene: TRBD1; j_gene: TRBJ1-5; abundance: -; CDR3aa: CAWSVKGGGGNQPQHF; CDR3nt: TGTGCCTGGAGTGTGAAAGGGGGCGGGGGCAATCAGCCCCAGCATTTT
v_gene: TRBV7-3; d_gene: -; j_gene: TRBJ2-1; abundance: -; CDR3aa: CASSPSSYNEQFF; CDR3nt: TGTGCCAGCAGCCCCTCCTCCTACAATGAGCAGTTCTTC
v_gene: TRBV6-6; d_gene: -; j_gene: TRBJ2-7; abundance: -; CDR3aa: CASSYSKIEQYF; CDR3nt: TGTGCCAGCAGTTACTCGAAAATCGAGCAGTACTTC
v_gene: TRBV5-4; d_gene: TRBD2; j_gene: TRBJ2-3; abundance: -; CDR3aa: CASSNRLAGLTDTQYF; CDR3nt: TGTGCCAGCAGCAACCGACTAGCGGGCCTCACAGATACGCAGTATTTT
v_gene: TRBV5-1; d_gene: TRBD2; j_gene: TRBJ2-1; abundance: -; CDR3aa: CASSFDGRTSYINEQFF; CDR3nt: TGCGCCAGCAGCTTCGACGGGCGGACTAGCTATATCAATGAGCAGTTCTTC
v_gene: TRBV7-2; d_gene: TRBD1; j_gene: TRBJ1-2; abundance: -; CDR3aa: CASSLALPGQGASNYGYTF; CDR3nt: TGTGCCAGCAGCTTAGCGCTGCCGGGACAGGGGGCGTCTAACTATGGCTACACCTTC
v_gene: TRBV27; d_gene: TRBD1; j_gene: TRBJ2-1; abundance: -; CDR3aa: CASSLGQGSYNEQFF; CDR3nt: TGTGCCAGCAGTTTGGGACAGGGGTCCTACAATGAGCAGTTCTTC
v_gene: TRBV2; d_gene: -; j_gene: TRBJ1-5; abundance: few; CDR3aa: CASSEIVGTQNQPQHF; CDR3nt: TGTGCCAGCAGTGAAATTGTCGGGACACAAAATCAGCCCCAGCATTTT
v_gene: TRBV6-6; d_gene: -; j_gene: TRBJ1-1; abundance: -; CDR3aa: CASSEDSDEAFF; CDR3nt: TGTGCCAGCAGCGAAGACAGCGATGAAGCTTTCTTT
v_gene: TRBV4-2; d_gene: -; j_gene: TRBJ2-5; abundance: -; CDR3aa: CASSRNQETQYF; CDR3nt: TGTGCCAGCAGCCGCAACCAAGAGACCCAGTACTTC
v_gene: TRBV6-5; d_gene: TRBD1; j_gene: TRBJ1-5; abundance: -; CDR3aa: CASSTGGGMPQHF; CDR3nt: TGTGCCAGCAGCACAGGGGGCGGGATGCCCCAGCATTTT
v_gene: TRBV15; d_gene: TRBD2; j_gene: TRBJ2-7; abundance: -; CDR3aa: CATSRDASGSYEQYF; CDR3nt: TGTGCCACCAGCAGAGACGCTAGCGGGAGTTACGAGCAGTACTTC
v_gene: TRBV5-4; d_gene: TRBD2; j_gene: TRBJ2-2; abundance: -; CDR3aa: CASSHTLFASGNTGELFF; CDR3nt: TGTGCCAGCAGCCACACCCTTTTCGCTAGCGGGAACACCGGGGAGCTGTTTTTT
v_gene: TRBV2; d_gene: -; j_gene: TRBJ1-1; abundance: -; CDR3aa: CASRWEGLNTEAFF; CDR3nt: TGTGCCAGCAGGTGGGAGGGCCTGAACACTGAAGCTTTCTTT
v_gene: TRBV6-1; d_gene: -; j_gene: TRBJ2-7; abundance: -; CDR3aa: CASSDKRTYEQYF; CDR3nt: TGTGCCAGCAGTGATAAGCGGACCTACGAGCAGTACTTC
v_gene: TRBV4-2; d_gene: TRBD2; j_gene: TRBJ2-7; abundance: -; CDR3aa: CASSRTSGRAREQYF; CDR3nt: TGTGCCAGCAGCCGAACTAGCGGGAGAGCTAGAGAGCAGTACTTC
v_gene: TRBV6-5; d_gene: -; j_gene: TRBJ1-1; abundance: -; CDR3aa: CASRPGPTDTEAFF; CDR3nt: TGTGCCAGCAGACCCGGGCCCACGGACACTGAAGCTTTCTTT
v_gene: TRBV25-1; d_gene: TRBD1; j_gene: TRBJ1-2; abundance: once; CDR3aa: CASLGQGIANYGYTF; CDR3nt: TGTGCCAGCCTAGGACAGGGGATAGCTAACTATGGCTACACCTTC
v_gene: TRBV5-1; d_gene: TRBD1; j_gene: TRBJ1-3; abundance: -; CDR3aa: CASSPGRDSSGNTIYF; CDR3nt: TGCGCCAGCAGCCCCGGGAGGGACAGCTCTGGAAACACCATATATTTT
v_gene: TRBV2; d_gene: -; j_gene: TRBJ2-7; abundance: -; CDR3aa: CASSDFRSLKKEQYF; CDR3nt: TGTGCCAGCAGTGATTTTCGGAGTCTTAAAAAGGAGCAGTACTTC
v_gene: TRBV25-1; d_gene: TRBD2; j_gene: TRBJ2-5; abundance: -; CDR3aa: CASSEFLLAGASGETQYF; CDR3nt: TGTGCCAGCAGTGAATTTTTGCTAGCGGGAGCCTCGGGGGAGACCCAGTACTTC
v_gene: TRBV29-1; d_gene: -; j_gene: TRBJ2-1; abundance: -; CDR3aa: CSALKGRNEQFF; CDR3nt: TGCAGCGCCCTCAAAGGGCGGAATGAGCAGTTCTTC
v_gene: TRBV6-6; d_gene: -; j_gene: TRBJ2-3; abundance: -; CDR3aa: CASSRTGAGTQYF; CDR3nt: TGTGCCAGCAGCCGGACCGGGGCAGGTACGCAGTATTTT
v_gene: TRBV13; d_gene: -; j_gene: TRBJ2-3; abundance: -; CDR3aa: CASSTMGDTQYF; CDR3nt: TGTGCCAGCAGCACGATGGGGGATACGCAGTATTTT
v_gene: TRBV7-8; d_gene: -; j_gene: TRBJ2-7; abundance: -; CDR3aa: CASSRTPNLEQYF; CDR3nt: TGTGCCAGCAGCCGTACCCCGAACTTGGAACAGTACTTC
v_gene: TRBV11-3; d_gene: -; j_gene: TRBJ2-5; abundance: -; CDR3aa: CASSLGVRETQYF; CDR3nt: TGTGCCAGCAGCCTCGGCGTCCGGGAGACCCAGTACTTC
v_gene: TRBV2; d_gene: -; j_gene: TRBJ2-5; abundance: -; CDR3aa: CASTPQETQYF; CDR3nt: TGTGCCAGCACGCCCCAAGAGACCCAGTACTTC
v_gene: TRBV7-2; d_gene: TRBD2; j_gene: TRBJ2-1; abundance: -; CDR3aa: CASSLGLAGYNEQFF; CDR3nt: TGTGCCAGCAGCTTGGGGCTAGCGGGTTACAATGAGCAGTTCTTC
v_gene: TRBV5-1; d_gene: -; j_gene: TRBJ2-6; abundance: -; CDR3aa: CASSYDDRGANVLTF; CDR3nt: TGCGCCAGCAGTTACGACGACAGGGGGGCCAACGTCCTGACTTTC